The 16 T cell receptor beta chains given below trace back to one sample, sequenced in a study of a mutant IDH1 vaccine in newly diagnosed glioma. Repertoires were generated with immunoSEQ multiplex PCR, while TCRdb's copy carries only in-frame clones and drops some. This sample carries fewer than 65,000 clones, about three quarters of them seen once, and the ten largest clones take approximately 2%. Time point specified: baseline, week 1 (first vaccination visit). Documented treatment: pre-vaccination baseline after standard-of-care therapy. The sample in question was PBMCs, obtained from a glioma patient treated with radiotherapy, temozolomide or both. These receptors were collected from a woman aged 40 to 50 with glioma.

The rearrangement joins TRBV25-1 to TRBJ2-3, with TRBD2 as a possible D gene (6 bases). The germline CDR1 and CDR2 sequences are MGHDK and SYGVNS. The V and J ends lost 6 bases and 6 bases respectively, with 10 bases between them. The CDR3 consists of 12 residues. This CDR3 reads CASSPGGDTQYF. The CDR3 DNA sequence: TGTGCCAGCAGCCCTGGGGGGGATACGCAGTATTTT.

CDR3 amino acids: CASSFRDMVPGYTF. The CDR3 bases are TGTGCCAGCAGCTTTCGGGACATGGTTCCGGGCTACACCTTC. The chain combines TRBV5-4 with TRBJ1-2, with a weak D call TRBD1 (6 bases). The CDR3 spans 14 residues. Germline V gene sequence: CDR1 SGHNT, CDR2 YYREEE (reference sequence). V was trimmed by 2 bases and J by 8 bases, leaving 16 bases between them.

The chain joins TRBV2 to TRBJ2-2, with TRBD1 matching over 8 bases. The V gene's germline CDR1 is SNHLY and CDR2 FYNNEI. The CDR3 spans 12 residues. V gave up 7 bases and J gave up 11 bases; unmatched junction bases: 6. Here the CDR3 reads CASTRQGPELFF. The CDR3 DNA follows: TGTGCCAGCACTCGACAGGGGCCCGAGCTGTTTTTT.

V is TRBV5-1 and J is TRBJ1-6, with D perhaps matching TRBD1 (6 bases). Germline V lookup: CDR1 SGHRS, CDR2 YFSETQ. This CDR3 spans 16 amino acids. V lost 4 bases and J lost 9, with 20 bases in between. This CDR3 is CASSSGSGTRGSPLHF. CDR3 sequence (DNA): TGCGCCAGCAGCAGTGGAAGCGGGACACGGGGTTCACCCCTCCACTTT.

The chain links TRBV4-3 to TRBJ1-2, with D perhaps matching TRBD1 (6 bases). Per germline, CDR1 LGHNA and CDR2 YSLEER. Trimming left V 0 bases short and J 4 bases short, with 12 bases between. The CDR3 is made up of 15 amino acids. The CDR3: CASSQDRTVFYGYTF. CDR3 in DNA: TGCGCCAGCAGCCAAGACCGGACAGTGTTCTATGGCTACACCTTC.

The chain couples TRBV29-1 to TRBJ2-5, with D possibly matching TRBD1 (5 bases). The CDR3 extends over 14 amino acids. Trimming removed 0 bases at V and 3 bases at J, with 11 bases between. Germline loops: CDR1 SQVTM, CDR2 ANQGSEA. CDR3 loop: CSVEDWGSEETQYF. CDR3 DNA: TGCAGCGTTGAAGATTGGGGCAGCGAAGAGACCCAGTACTTC.

The chain links TRBV19 to TRBJ1-1; the D is unclear. Trimming left V 1 base short and J 3 bases short, with 6 bases between. The CDR3 extends over 13 amino acids. Germline V lookup: CDR1 LNHDA, CDR2 SQIVND (reference sequence). CDR3 in amino acids: CASSIVEDTEAFF. The CDR3 coding sequence is TGTGCCAGTAGTATAGTTGAGGACACTGAAGCTTTCTTT.

The chain carries TRBV30 and TRBJ2-7, with D hard to call. Germline V gives CDR1 GTSNPN, CDR2 SVGIG (reference sequence). The CDR3 is 14 residues long. Trimming shortened V by 2 bases and J by 2 bases, and 13 bases separated the two germline ends. The CDR3: CAWSLVLPPYEQYF. The CDR3 DNA reads as TGTGCCTGGAGTTTAGTCCTGCCCCCCTACGAGCAGTACTTC.

The rearrangement links TRBV5-3 to TRBJ1-1; D gene ambiguous. TRBV5-3 is reported as an ORF; its role is uncertain. V was shortened by 0 bases and J by 7 bases, with 1 base between the two germline ends. The length of the CDR3 is 10 residues. The CDR3 DNA is TGTGCCAGAAGCTTGGTTGAAGCTTTCTTT. The encoded protein is CARSLVEAFF.

The V and J genes are TRBV5-8 and TRBJ2-7; tentative D call: TRBD2 (6 bases). V lost 1 base and J lost 2, with 13 bases in between. The CDR3 extends over 15 amino acids. CDR1 SGHTS and CDR2 YDEGEE come from the germline V gene. In DNA, the CDR3 is TGTGCCAGCAGCTTGCCCTCGGGGGATACCTACGAGCAGTACTTC. Encoded protein: CASSLPSGDTYEQYF.

This chain links TRBV6-4 with TRBJ2-2; D is unclear. Trimming pared 3 bases from V and 6 bases from J, leaving 20 bases between. CDR3 length: 17 amino acids. Per the germline V gene, CDR1 is MRHNA and CDR2 is SNTAGT. This chain's CDR3 is CASSDQFSPGSAGELFF. CDR3 DNA: TGTGCCAGCAGTGATCAGTTTTCGCCCGGGTCTGCCGGGGAGCTGTTTTTT.

The rearrangement joins TRBV2 to TRBJ1-5; D is uncertain. Looked up from germline, CDR1 is SNHLY and CDR2 is FYNNEI. There are 18 residues in the CDR3. The ends were cut back, 3 bases at V and 2 bases at J, with 20 bases in the middle. CDR3 amino acids: CASSEHILSPVGNQPQHF. CDR3 DNA: TGTGCCAGCAGTGAGCACATCTTAAGCCCGGTAGGCAATCAGCCCCAGCATTTT.

This clone was seen a single time. The V call is TRBV5-1, the J call TRBJ1-4; D not resolved. The CDR3 extends over 13 amino acids. Trimming took 0 bases from V and 5 from J, leaving 5 bases between them. Per the germline V gene, CDR1 is SGHRS and CDR2 is YFSETQ. CDR3 residues: CASSLAGNEKLFF. CDR3 coding DNA: TGCGCCAGCAGCTTGGCGGGAAATGAAAAACTGTTTTTT.

This clone was seen more than once but under ten times. The chain uses TRBV25-1 and TRBJ1-3; D is uncertain. With 2 bases removed from V and 4 bases from J, the gap between germline ends came to 15 bases. CDR3 length: 16 amino acids. Germline V lookup: CDR1 MGHDK, CDR2 SYGVNS. The CDR3 DNA is TGTGCCAGCAGTGAACTTGAAGGGAGTCTCGGAAACACCATATATTTT. It encodes CASSELEGSLGNTIYF.

This sequence joins TRBV5-4 and TRBJ2-3, with D hard to call. Germline lookup yields CDR1 SGHNT and CDR2 YYREEE (reference sequence). V lost 0 bases, J lost 4 bases, and 3 bases lay in between. The CDR3 runs 12 residues. The CDR3 DNA reads TGTGCCAGCAGCTTGGAGTCAGATACGCAGTATTTT. The encoded protein is CASSLESDTQYF.

J is TRBJ1-4 and V is TRBV15; D remains unclear. Germline-derived CDR1 and CDR2 are LNHNV and YYDKDF (reference sequence). Between the trimmed V and J ends, which lost 1 base and 0 bases, there was a span of 6 bases. The CDR3 loop spans 15 amino acids. The CDR3, as DNA: TGTGCCACCAGCAGAGGGGTAGCAACTAATGAAAAACTGTTTTTT. It specifies CATSRGVATNEKLFF.